The clone carrying this TCR beta chain appeared a few times. Its antigen is unidentified. Sequenced by immunoSEQ multiplex PCR; TCRdb stores in-frame clones only, minus some. The sample includes 2 million to 3 million clones, approximately 93% of them seen just once. This CDR3 is 15 amino acids long. V lost 5 bases and J lost 6; bases outside the gene matches: 9. In germline, CDR1 is SEHNR, CDR2 FQNEAQ (reference sequence). The data derive from a study of shared clonotypes between healthy human individuals. Study results and caveats: Deeper or shallower sequencing was expected to change how clonotypes are shared among donors.

The source of this sequence is a man aged 18 to 29 in good health. Some clones in this sample may be carry-over from other donors' samples. V usage is TRBV7-9 and J usage is TRBJ2-4, with 8 bases identical to TRBD1. The material sequenced was naive CD4+ T cells from PBMCs. Subset here: CD45RA+ positively selected. The CDR3 nucleotides read TGTGCCAGCAGCCCCGGCGGGGACAGGCTAAACATTCAGTACTTC. Its protein product is CASSPGGDRLNIQYF.